The 2 T cell receptor beta chains presented below share a single source sample, sequenced in a study of long-term antiretroviral therapy in people with HIV (dated by TCRdb to between 2020 and 2023). The immunoSEQ hsTCRB v3.0 assay was used at survey level resolution to sequence the TRB variable region. In its TCRdb copy, this immuneACCESS table keeps in-frame sequences only and misses some clones. Where compared with another copy, unresolved V genes explain less than half of these, and the others have no known cause. The sample data list tens of thousands of clones, and 90% to 95% of these were observed just once. The ten top clones hold 9.2% of the sample. This specimen was unsorted PBMCs, taken 7.6 years after starting antiretroviral therapy. The receptors stem from a woman aged 40 to 50 with HIV.

This chain connects TRBV4-1 to TRBJ1-5; 8 bases are a match to TRBD1. V was clipped by 0 bases and J by 5 bases; unmatched bases: 6. The CDR3 runs to 16 residues. Per the germline V gene, CDR1 is MGHRA and CDR2 is YSYEKL. DNA of the CDR3: TGCGCCAGCAGCCAAGATTGGGCAGGGGGCGATCAGCCCCAGCATTTT. This translates into CASSQDWAGGDQPQHF.

This chain connects TRBV7-9 to TRBJ2-1; D possibly corresponds to TRBD2 (5 bases). This CDR3 comprises 15 residues. V was cut by 5 bases and J by 5 bases, with 16 bases left in between. In germline, CDR1 is SEHNR, CDR2 FQNEAQ (reference sequence). For the CDR3, the DNA is TGTGCCAGCAGCCCGAGTGAGACTACTGACAATGAGCAGTTCTTC. Its protein product is CASSPSETTDNEQFF.